The following is a TCR beta chain sequence with its context. These data come from a study of HIV-infected patients and healthy controls. Antiretroviral therapy had run roughly three months, about 14 weeks, before follow-up blood collection. The repertoire came from unfractionated whole blood and reflected all unsorted peripheral T cells. 400 to 550 ng RNA was reverse transcribed with alpha and beta constant-region primers. Separate chain-specific third strand synthesis with multiplexing indices produced the alpha and beta libraries. Using its own MiXCR run on the 5' RACE reads, TCRdb lists one record per CDR3 protein. The repertoire includes about 6,600 distinct CDR3 sequences, about 10% of them detected once, and approximately 17% sits in the top ten. The germline V and J ends were trimmed by 5 bases and 4 bases, with 18 bases remaining between them. The CDR3 loop spans 15 amino acids.

The J gene is TRBJ2-7, the V gene TRBV12-3 or TRBV12-4; D is unclear. The source is an adult with HIV infection. Sequencing used blood, obtained during antiretroviral therapy. The CDR3 DNA reads TGTGCCAGCAGTAAAACGCTACCCGGTCCATACGAGCAGTACTTC. Amino acid sequence: CASSKTLPGPYEQYF.